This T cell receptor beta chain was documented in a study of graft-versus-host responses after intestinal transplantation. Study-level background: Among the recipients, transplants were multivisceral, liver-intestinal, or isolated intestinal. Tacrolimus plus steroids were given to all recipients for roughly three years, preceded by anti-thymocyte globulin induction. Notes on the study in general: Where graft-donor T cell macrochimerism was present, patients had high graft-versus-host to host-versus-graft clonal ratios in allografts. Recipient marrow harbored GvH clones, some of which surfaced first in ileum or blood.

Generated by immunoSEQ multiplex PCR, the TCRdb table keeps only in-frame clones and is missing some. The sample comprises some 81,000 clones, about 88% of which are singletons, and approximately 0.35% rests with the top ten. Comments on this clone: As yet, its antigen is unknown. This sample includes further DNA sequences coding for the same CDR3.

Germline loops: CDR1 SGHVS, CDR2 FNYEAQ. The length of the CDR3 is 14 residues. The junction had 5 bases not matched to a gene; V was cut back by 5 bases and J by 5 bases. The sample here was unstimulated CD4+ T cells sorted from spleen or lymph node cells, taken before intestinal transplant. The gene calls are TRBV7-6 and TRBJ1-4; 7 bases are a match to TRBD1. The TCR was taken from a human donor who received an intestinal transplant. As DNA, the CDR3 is TGTGCCAGCAGCCTCCAGGGGGGAAATGAAAAACTGTTTTTT. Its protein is CASSLQGGNEKLFF.